The sequence of this T cell receptor (beta chain) was determined in a study of T-cell memory formation after mild COVID-19. Overall study findings and caveats: Clones contracting across day 15 to 85 had a balanced CD4/CD8 profile; later expanding clones leaned CD4+. Certain responding clones were present in pre-infection memory, suggesting participation of cross-reactive memory. Whether day 37 second-wave clones are SARS-CoV-2-specific was not confirmed.

V gave up 8 bases and J gave up 3 bases; unmatched junction bases: 4. Germline CDR1 is MNHEY and CDR2 is SVGEGT. The CDR3 totals 13 residues. cDNA libraries for TCR alpha and TCR beta, carrying sample barcodes and UMIs, came from 5'RACE with constant-segment primers. MiXCR, applied by TCRdb to the 5' RACE reads, yields one record per CDR3 protein. The sample shows approximately 210,000 distinct CDR3 sequences, 15% to 20% of them seen only once. For this clonotype: The antigen is not known.

This receptor was identified in an adult woman who had mild COVID-19 (a few samples of this study predate the infection). Cell type and time point are not known. Source material: PBMCs or a T cell subset sorted from them (not recorded which). This rearrangement joins TRBV6-2 or TRBV6-3 to TRBJ1-5; TRBD1 matches 7 bases. The CDR3 spells CASGRGANQPQHF. The CDR3, as DNA: TGTGCCAGCGGCAGGGGGGCCAATCAGCCCCAGCATTTT.